The sequence of this T cell receptor beta chain was determined in a study of identical twins. This clonotype was detected only a few times. Template switching introduced a universal primer site, and the cDNA bore unique molecular identifiers. Via MiXCR, TCRdb re-called the 5' RACE reads, giving one row per CDR3 protein. The table includes around 680,000 distinct CDR3 sequences, approximately 9% detected once. These data also featured in a second study, about yellow fever vaccine responses in identical twins.

The source is a woman aged 18-35 years in good health. The sequenced sample was PBMCs.

The CDR3: CASSLAVSSEAFF. In DNA, the CDR3 is TGTGCCAGCAGCTTAGCAGTCAGTTCTGAAGCTTTCTTT. The rearrangement uses TRBV7-9 and TRBJ1-1; D unclear. The CDR3 totals 13 residues. Deletions cut 0 bases from V and 6 bases from J, with 8 bases between. The germline CDR1 and CDR2 sequences are SEHNR and FQNEAQ (reference sequence).